Listed below are T cell receptor beta chains from one sample, sequenced in a study of cytomegalovirus exposure and HLA in healthy donors. Method: immunoSEQ multiplex PCR; TCRdb's copy keeps in-frame clones and lacks some. The sample includes 150,000 to 200,000 clones, around 80% of them seen just once. Source material: PBMCs. The receptors come from a young woman in good health and CMV-seropositive. CDR3s include the opening cysteine and the closing phenylalanine or tryptophan. The D gene is left open where the match is weak. Clone size appears in some rows only: once, few, many, or a class for an expanded clone.

TRBV27	.	.	TRBJ2-1	CAVQAALSYNEQFF	TGTGCCGTCCAAGCGGCTCTCTCCTACAATGAGCAGTTCTTC
TRBV28	TRBD1	.	TRBJ2-7	CATLRGQGDHEQYF	TGTGCCACCTTAAGGGGACAGGGGGACCACGAGCAGTACTTC
TRBV30	.	.	TRBJ2-3	CAWSKARGYTDTQYF	TGTGCCTGGAGCAAAGCCCGGGGGTACACAGATACGCAGTATTTT
TRBV28	TRBD1	.	TRBJ1-2	CASSPKTGLLYYGYTF	TGTGCCAGCAGTCCAAAGACAGGGCTCCTTTACTATGGCTACACCTTC
TRBV30	.	.	TRBJ2-2	CAIPTPTNTGELFF	TGTGCCATACCAACTCCGACGAACACCGGGGAGCTGTTTTTT
TRBV7-9	.	.	TRBJ1-1	CASSDRRDTEAFF	TGTGCCAGCAGTGACCGACGGGACACTGAAGCTTTCTTT
TRBV30	.	.	TRBJ2-7	CAWSVLPSEQYF	TGTGCCTGGAGTGTACTTCCCTCCGAGCAGTACTTC
TRBV5-1	TRBD1	few	TRBJ1-1	CASSLTGTGGPEAFF	TGCGCCAGCAGCTTGACCGGGACAGGGGGCCCTGAAGCTTTCTTT
TRBV6-5	TRBD2	.	TRBJ2-2	CASSYSGGAWTGELFF	TGTGCCAGCAGTTATAGCGGGGGGGCCTGGACCGGGGAGCTGTTTTTT
TRBV30	.	.	TRBJ2-5	CAWAREYQETQYF	TGTGCCTGGGCCCGAGAGTACCAAGAGACCCAGTACTTC
TRBV4-1	.	.	TRBJ2-3	CASSQEHNAGSTDTQYF	TGCGCCAGCAGCCAAGAACATAACGCTGGCTCCACAGATACGCAGTATTTT
TRBV2	TRBD1	once	TRBJ1-1	CASTRGQSKGTEAFF	TGTGCCAGCACCAGGGGGCAGTCGAAAGGGACTGAAGCTTTCTTT
TRBV5-1	.	.	TRBJ2-7	CASSLGGGSDEQYF	TGCGCCAGCAGCTTGGGGGGGGGCAGCGACGAGCAGTACTTC
TRBV6-6	TRBD1	.	TRBJ1-2	CASSYRTGALTYGYTF	TGTGCCAGCAGTTACCGGACAGGGGCCCTTACCTATGGCTACACCTTC
TRBV2	TRBD2	.	TRBJ2-1	CASSTTSGGNEQFF	TGTGCCAGCAGCACAACTAGCGGGGGTAATGAGCAGTTCTTC
TRBV5-8	TRBD1	.	TRBJ1-2	CASSWRGAGGTSGYTF	TGTGCCAGCAGCTGGAGAGGCGCAGGGGGTACTTCTGGCTACACCTTC
TRBV2	TRBD1	.	TRBJ1-1	CASLRDRGRTEAFF	TGTGCCAGCCTCCGGGACAGGGGACGCACTGAAGCTTTCTTT
TRBV30	TRBD1	.	TRBJ2-5	CAYNRDRGQETQYF	TGTGCCTACAATCGCGACAGGGGCCAAGAGACCCAGTACTTC
TRBV2	.	.	TRBJ1-2	CAGGRGAEGYTF	TGTGCCGGAGGGAGGGGGGCGGAAGGCTACACCTTC
TRBV7-2	.	.	TRBJ1-4	CASSLLGGLGEKLFF	TGTGCCAGCAGCTTATTGGGGGGGCTTGGGGAAAAACTGTTTTTT
TRBV10-1	TRBD1	.	TRBJ2-2	CASRQGHTGELFF	TGCGCCAGCAGACAGGGGCACACCGGGGAGCTGTTTTTT
TRBV27	TRBD2	.	TRBJ2-1	CASSLRATSGGFYEQFF	TGTGCCAGCAGTCTCCGGGCGACTAGCGGGGGGTTTTATGAGCAGTTCTTC
TRBV11-3	.	.	TRBJ2-2	CASSSIRVTGELFF	TGTGCCAGCAGCTCGATAAGAGTCACCGGGGAGCTGTTTTTT
TRBV10-1	.	few	TRBJ1-1	CASSEFGGEAFF	TGCGCCAGCAGTGAGTTCGGGGGTGAAGCTTTCTTT
TRBV5-6	.	few	TRBJ1-6	CASSLGGYNSPLHF	TGTGCCAGCAGCTTGGGCGGGTATAATTCACCCCTCCACTTT
TRBV7-3	.	.	TRBJ1-1	CASSLIGGPDTEAFF	TGTGCCAGCAGCTTAATCGGGGGACCTGACACTGAAGCTTTCTTT
TRBV9	.	once	TRBJ1-1	CASSVGNMNTEAFF	TGTGCCAGCAGCGTAGGTAACATGAACACTGAAGCTTTCTTT
TRBV25-1	.	.	TRBJ1-2	CASSPQGRGGYTF	TGTGCCAGCAGCCCTCAGGGGAGGGGTGGCTACACCTTC
TRBV11-1	.	.	TRBJ1-6	CASSFGTDYNSPLHF	TGTGCCAGCAGCTTTGGGACTGACTATAATTCACCCCTCCACTTT
TRBV2	TRBD1	.	TRBJ2-2	CASGQDRELAGELFF	TGTGCCAGCGGACAAGACAGGGAACTCGCCGGGGAGCTGTTTTTT
TRBV11-2	.	.	TRBJ2-5	CASSSGVETQYF	TGTGCCAGCAGCTCGGGTGTGGAGACCCAGTACTTC
TRBV29-1	TRBD2	.	TRBJ2-7	CSVSPGLATEREAGYEQYF	TGCAGCGTCTCACCGGGACTAGCCACGGAGCGGGAGGCGGGTTACGAGCAGTACTTC
TRBV28	.	.	TRBJ1-5	CASSLVVAGKRPQHF	TGTGCCAGCAGTTTGGTGGTGGCAGGTAAGAGGCCCCAGCATTTT
TRBV27	.	.	TRBJ2-3	CASSNILKGVSTDTQYF	TGTGCCAGCAGTAATATCTTAAAGGGGGTAAGCACAGATACGCAGTATTTT
TRBV5-1	TRBD1	.	TRBJ2-3	CASSLDRGLDTQYF	TGCGCCAGCAGCTTGGACAGGGGGTTGGATACGCAGTATTTT
TRBV27	.	.	TRBJ2-5	CASSLSGGGVQETQYF	TGTGCCAGCAGTTTATCGGGCGGCGGGGTCCAAGAGACCCAGTACTTC
TRBV28	.	.	TRBJ1-5	CASSPTEPNQPQHF	TGTGCCAGCAGTCCGACGGAGCCCAATCAGCCCCAGCATTTT
TRBV2	TRBD1	.	TRBJ2-5	CASSGDREGAQETQYF	TGTGCCAGCAGTGGGGACAGGGAGGGGGCCCAAGAGACCCAGTACTTC
TRBV30	.	once	TRBJ2-7	CAWSAGVGVYEQYF	TGTGCCTGGAGCGCAGGGGTGGGGGTCTACGAGCAGTACTTC
TRBV19	TRBD2	once	TRBJ2-1	CASSMGTSGDNEQFF	TGTGCCAGTAGTATGGGGACTAGCGGGGACAATGAGCAGTTCTTC
TRBV7-7	TRBD2	.	TRBJ2-1	CASSARLAWNEQFF	TGTGCTAGCAGCGCCCGACTAGCATGGAATGAGCAGTTCTTC
TRBV4-1	TRBD1	.	TRBJ1-2	CASSQAGQGHGYTF	TGCGCCAGCAGCCAAGCTGGACAGGGACATGGCTACACCTTC
TRBV27	.	.	TRBJ1-2	CASSPPRTEPLTNYGYTF	TGTGCCAGCAGTCCCCCGCGGACAGAACCTTTAACTAACTATGGCTACACCTTC
TRBV19	.	.	TRBJ1-1	CATRPQGPEAFF	TGTGCCACCAGACCACAGGGCCCTGAAGCTTTCTTT
TRBV30	.	few	TRBJ1-3	CAWSALGQVSGNTIYF	TGTGCCTGGAGTGCGTTGGGGCAGGTCTCTGGAAACACCATATATTTT
TRBV2	TRBD2	.	TRBJ2-5	CASHRGTSSETQYF	TGTGCCAGTCACCGGGGGACTAGTTCAGAGACCCAGTACTTC
TRBV6-5	.	.	TRBJ1-3	CASSYSGTGNTIYF	TGTGCCAGCAGTTACTCCGGGACAGGAAACACCATATATTTT
TRBV28	TRBD1	.	TRBJ2-7	CASSLTGGLNEQYF	TGTGCCAGCAGTTTAACAGGGGGCTTGAACGAGCAGTACTTC
TRBV7-9	TRBD1	.	TRBJ1-1	CASSFQGANTEAFF	TGTGCCAGCAGCTTCCAGGGGGCCAACACTGAAGCTTTCTTT
TRBV4-1	TRBD2	.	TRBJ2-3	CASSRSSGGAFWEQYF	TGCGCCAGCAGCCGGTCAAGCGGGGGGGCTTTTTGGGAGCAGTATTTT
TRBV29-1	.	.	TRBJ2-7	CSVEDREGSYEQYF	TGCAGCGTAGAAGACAGGGAGGGGTCCTACGAGCAGTACTTC
TRBV4-2	TRBD1	once	TRBJ2-2	CASSRLGQGRDTGELFF	TGTGCCAGCAGCCGACTAGGACAGGGGAGGGACACCGGGGAGCTGTTTTTT
TRBV10-3	TRBD2	.	TRBJ2-3	CAIKGGLAGWTDTQYF	TGTGCCATAAAGGGAGGGCTAGCGGGTTGGACAGATACGCAGTATTTT
TRBV6-1	TRBD1	.	TRBJ2-7	CASSGRRGRPYEQYF	TGTGCCAGCAGTGGTAGAAGGGGGCGCCCCTACGAGCAGTACTTC